These 27 T cell receptor beta chains originate from one sample sequenced in a study of blood T cell repertoires in COVID-19. The protocol was immunoSEQ multiplex PCR, while the TCRdb copy is restricted to in-frame clones and leaves out a portion. The sample holds 150,000 or so clones, about 80% seen once. Sequenced input: peripheral blood. Source of these receptors: an older woman with COVID-19, enrolled during active disease.

A word on this clone: At one end the junction does not follow the germline gene, possibly because of a read error. The genes are TRBV18 and TRBJ2-3; 10 nucleotides align to TRBD1. The CDR3 runs 16 residues. Germline V gene data show CDR1 as KGHSH and CDR2 as LQKENI. The CDR3 protein is CASSPRDRGSTDTQYF. CDR3 DNA sequence: TGTGCCAGCTCACCAAGGGACAGGGGTTCCACAGATACACAGTATTTT.

The V gene is TRBV7-2, the J gene TRBJ2-7; tentative D call: TRBD2 (6 bases). The CDR3 covers 15 residues. CDR1 is SGHTA and CDR2 is FQGNSA in the germline V gene. Trimming cost V 3 bases and J 7 bases, with 19 bases left between them. The CDR3 loop is CASSFGGTGENEQYF. DNA of the CDR3: TGTGCCAGCAGCTTTGGGGGAACGGGAGAAAATGAGCAGTACTTC.

V gene TRBV15 combines with J gene TRBJ2-3; TRBD1 aligns across 8 bases. The CDR3 has 16 residues. Trimming took 3 bases from V and 1 from J; bases not matched to a gene: 6. The germline gives CDR1 LNHNV, CDR2 YYDKDF (reference sequence). The CDR3: CATSSRVDRGTDTQYF. In nucleotides, the CDR3 is TGTGCCACCAGCAGCCGGGTGGACAGGGGCACAGATACGCAGTATTTT.

This sequence joins TRBV6-2 or TRBV6-3 and TRBJ2-6, with 7 bases matching TRBD1. Trimming cost V 5 bases and J 0 bases; bases outside gene matches: 16. The CDR3 is made up of 20 amino acids. Germline CDR1 and CDR2: MNHEY and SVGEGT. DNA for the CDR3: TGTGCCAGCAGTCACCAGATCTTACAGGGGACCTTCTCTGGGGCCAACGTCCTGACTTTC. It translates to CASSHQILQGTFSGANVLTF.

This chain uses TRBV7-9 with TRBJ2-1, with 8 bases aligning to TRBD1. Germline CDR1 reads SEHNR; CDR2 reads FQNEAQ (reference sequence). Trimming took 6 bases from V and 6 from J; bases not matched to a gene: 7. The CDR3 has 14 residues. This CDR3 reads CASRRDRGVNEQFF. The CDR3, as DNA: TGTGCCAGCAGGCGAGACAGGGGCGTCAATGAGCAGTTCTTC.

CDR3 nucleotide sequence: TGCGCCAGCAGCTTGGAGAGTGTTACTGAAGCTTTCTTT. Amino acids: CASSLESVTEAFF. The V call is TRBV5-1, the J call TRBJ1-1; D is ambiguous. The germline V gene has CDR1 SGHRS and CDR2 YFSETQ. The CDR3 consists of 13 residues. Trimming pared 0 bases from V and 5 bases from J, leaving 8 bases between.

In this sample, this clone turned up once. The V and J genes are TRBV3-1 (or the pseudogene TRBV3-2) and TRBJ2-1, with D maybe TRBD1 (5 bases). Trimming pared 3 bases from V and 0 bases from J, leaving 9 bases between. This CDR3 contains 15 residues. The V gene's germline CDR1 is LGHDT and CDR2 YNNKEL (reference sequence). The CDR3 spells CASSHTGNSYNEQFF. CDR3 bases: TGTGCCAGCAGCCACACAGGAAACTCCTACAATGAGCAGTTCTTC.

The chain employs TRBV5-1 and TRBJ1-5; 7 bases match TRBD1. The J segment lost 4 bases and the V segment lost 4 bases, leaving 8 bases of the junction unmatched. Germline assignment: CDR1 SGHRS and CDR2 YFSETQ. CDR3 size: 15 residues. CDR3 sequence (DNA): TGCGCCAGCAGCCCGCAGACAGGGAGGAATCAGCCCCAGCATTTT. Translating gives CASSPQTGRNQPQHF.

The chain uses TRBV6-5 and TRBJ2-1; 8 nucleotides align to TRBD2. The junction had 7 bases not matched to a gene; V was cut back by 8 bases and J by 7 bases. Germline loops: CDR1 MNHEY, CDR2 SVGAGI. CDR3 length: 13 amino acids. CDR3 nucleotide sequence: TGTGCCAGCCCCGGGAGGGGCCCGAATGAGCAGTTCTTC. The encoded protein is CASPGRGPNEQFF.

This CDR3 is CASSLGGQGNEKLFF. The CDR3 DNA reads as TGCGCCAGCAGCTTGGGGGGACAGGGTAATGAAAAACTGTTTTTT. V is TRBV5-1 and J is TRBJ1-4, with 9 bases lining up with TRBD1. CDR3 length equals 15 residues. The J segment lost 4 bases and the V segment lost 0 bases, leaving 1 base of the junction unmatched. CDR1 and CDR2 (germline): SGHRS, YFSETQ.

The chain combines TRBV5-1 with TRBJ2-5, with 8 bases fitting TRBD2. V lost 2 bases, J lost 1 base, and 1 base stayed unmatched. Germline V gene data show CDR1 as SGHRS and CDR2 as YFSETQ. This CDR3 comprises 14 residues. The DNA of the CDR3 is TGCGCCAGCAGCTTACTAGCGGTCCAAGAGACCCAGTACTTC. Its protein is CASSLLAVQETQYF.

The chain carries TRBV9 and TRBJ1-2; D possibly corresponds to TRBD1 (5 bases). Germline V CDR1 and CDR2: SGDLS, YYNGEE. The CDR3 sequence is 15 residues long. V was pared by 5 bases and J by 3 bases, with 17 bases between. The CDR3 DNA reads TGTGCCAGCAGTCGTAGTCCCAGGGAGGACTATGGCTACACCTTC. Amino acids: CASSRSPREDYGYTF.

The J gene is TRBJ2-7, the V gene TRBV5-1; a weak D match, TRBD2 (6 bases). Germline lookup yields CDR1 SGHRS and CDR2 YFSETQ. CDR3 length: 16 amino acids. Trimming removed 3 bases from V and 0 bases from J, with 16 bases in between. CDR3 sequence: CASSWSISGSSYEQYF. As DNA, the CDR3 is TGCGCCAGCAGCTGGTCCATAAGCGGGTCCTCCTACGAGCAGTACTTC.

The CDR3 sequence: CSVEDYDRSWNTEAFF. The DNA for the CDR3 is TGCAGCGTTGAAGATTATGATAGGAGTTGGAACACTGAAGCTTTCTTT. The chain recombines TRBV29-1 with TRBJ1-1, with unresolved D. Germline lookup yields CDR1 SQVTM and CDR2 ANQGSEA. V was shortened by 0 bases and J by 1 base, with 15 bases between the two germline ends. The CDR3 spans 16 residues.

The CDR3 nucleotides are TGTGCCAGCTCACTTCGGGACAATGCCAGGCAGCCCCAGCATTTT. It encodes CASSLRDNARQPQHF. The rearrangement links TRBV18 to TRBJ1-5; D might be TRBD1 (6 bases). The germline V gene has CDR1 KGHSH and CDR2 LQKENI. CDR3 length: 15 amino acids. V was shortened by 4 bases and J by 7 bases, with 17 bases between the two germline ends.

The rearrangement joins TRBV3-1 (or the pseudogene TRBV3-2) to TRBJ1-1; D is perhaps TRBD1 (6 bases). Germline V gene lookup returns CDR1 LGHDT and CDR2 YNNKEL (reference sequence). CDR3 size: 14 residues. Trimming shortened V by 3 bases and J by 1 base, and 9 bases separated the two germline ends. CDR3 protein: CASSHGTPNTEAFF. CDR3 nucleotide sequence: TGTGCCAGCAGCCACGGGACACCGAACACTGAAGCTTTCTTT.

The rearrangement links TRBV18 to TRBJ1-5; tentative D call: TRBD1 (5 bases). With 4 bases removed from V and 2 bases from J, the gap between germline ends came to 9 bases. Germline assignment: CDR1 KGHSH and CDR2 LQKENI. This CDR3 is built from 14 residues. CDR3 nucleotide sequence: TGTGCCAGCTCACTAGGGGCAGGCAATCAGCCCCAGCATTTT. Translation: CASSLGAGNQPQHF. The full variable domain, in which reference TRBV18 and TRBJ1-5 provide the parts outside the CDR3, is NAGVMQNPRHLVRRRGQEARLRCSPMKGHSHVYWYRQLPEEGLKFMVYLQKENIIDESGMPKERFSAEFPKEGPSILRIQQVVRGDSAAYFCASSLGAGNQPQHFGDGTRLSIL.

To note about this clone: Additional DNA sequences in this sample encode the identical CDR3. The chain links TRBV6-5 to TRBJ2-5, with TRBD1 identical over 8 bases. The V and J ends lost 6 bases and 5 bases, in that order; junction bases with no gene match: 2. The germline V gene has CDR1 MNHEY and CDR2 SVGAGI. The CDR3 runs to 12 residues. DNA for the CDR3: TGTGCCAGCAGCACAGGGGGGGAGACCCAGTACTTC. It specifies CASSTGGETQYF.

The chain couples TRBV6-5 to TRBJ1-4; D is possibly TRBD1 (5 bases). Trimming pared 7 bases from V and 7 bases from J, leaving 10 bases between. The CDR3 is 12 residues long. Germline CDR1 is MNHEY and CDR2 is SVGAGI. DNA for the CDR3: TGTGCCAGCATGGGGGGGAGTGAAAAACTGTTTTTT. Amino acid sequence: CASMGGSEKLFF.

The chain recombines TRBV6-6 with TRBJ1-6, with 7 bases fitting TRBD1. V lost 6 bases, J lost 7 bases, and 6 bases stayed unmatched. The CDR3 loop spans 14 amino acids. Germline V gene lookup returns CDR1 MNHNY and CDR2 SVGAGI (reference sequence). The CDR3 is CASSRDSGNSPLHF. CDR3 coding DNA: TGTGCCAGCAGCCGGGACAGTGGAAATTCACCCCTCCACTTT.

This clone has only a few counts. The V and J genes are TRBV4-1 and TRBJ1-2; D is unclear. The CDR3 consists of 14 residues. V lost 0 bases, J lost 7 bases, and 12 bases lay in between. Germline-derived CDR1 and CDR2 are MGHRA and YSYEKL. In DNA form, the CDR3 reads TGCGCCAGCAGCCAAGAGGTCACGGTCCGTGGCTACACCTTC. Residues: CASSQEVTVRGYTF.

The chain joins TRBV7-6 to TRBJ1-5; no definite D call. The CDR3 runs 14 residues. Germline V gene lookup returns CDR1 SGHVS and CDR2 FNYEAQ. V gave up 5 bases and J gave up 13 bases, with 21 bases separating them. The CDR3 DNA is TGTGCCAGCAGCCCCGGGGAGTCCTATTCCGCACAGCATTTT. Translated, it gives CASSPGESYSAQHF.

This chain joins TRBV5-1 and TRBJ2-2; 8 nucleotides agree with TRBD2. Germline-derived CDR1 and CDR2 are SGHRS and YFSETQ. V lost 7 bases to trimming and J lost 3 bases; unmatched junction nucleotides: 8. This CDR3 contains 15 residues. The CDR3 nucleotides are TGCGCCAGCCAACCGGGACTAGGGTACACCGGGGAGCTGTTTTTT. This codes for CASQPGLGYTGELFF.

This chain links TRBV10-3 with TRBJ1-3; TRBD1 matches at 11 bases. CDR1 and CDR2 (germline): ENHRY, SYGVKD. The CDR3 length is 15 residues. V dropped 0 bases and J dropped 6; count of bases not matched to a gene: 1. CDR3 nucleotides: TGTGCCATCAGTGAGTCAGGACAGGGGGCAAACACCATATATTTT. It yields the protein CAISESGQGANTIYF.

This clone was seen a single time. This chain connects TRBV10-1 to TRBJ2-7; a weak D match, TRBD2 (6 bases). CDR1 WNHNN and CDR2 SYGVQD come from the germline V gene (reference sequence). This CDR3 is 15 amino acids long. V dropped 3 bases and J dropped 0 bases, with 12 bases sitting between them. CDR3 in DNA: TGCGCCAGCAGTGATTCGGGACTGGGCTCCTACGAGCAGTACTTC. Its translation is CASSDSGLGSYEQYF.

V is TRBV19 and J is TRBJ2-1, with D possibly being TRBD2 (6 bases). The germline V and J ends were trimmed by 0 bases and 6 bases, with 21 bases remaining between them. This CDR3 has 18 amino acids. Germline V gene lookup returns CDR1 LNHDA and CDR2 SQIVND (reference sequence). CDR3 in DNA: TGTGCCAGTAGTATAGATCCCGGGACTCGGAAGAGTTCCAATGAGCAGTTCTTC. It yields the protein CASSIDPGTRKSSNEQFF.

The chain uses TRBV19 and TRBJ2-7; D might be TRBD2 (6 bases). The CDR3 has 14 residues. Germline CDR1 is LNHDA and CDR2 is SQIVND (reference sequence). The V gene lost 5 bases and the J gene lost 6 bases, with 17 bases spanning the gap. Written as DNA, the CDR3 is TGTGCCAGTAGTGTTCGGGGCAGGGAGGCCGAGCAGTACTTC. Its protein product is CASSVRGREAEQYF.